Presented here are 5 T cell receptor beta chains from one specimen sequenced in a study of blood T cell repertoires in COVID-19. Assay used: immunoSEQ multiplex PCR; TCRdb lists only in-frame clones, some missing. The sample holds approximately 130,000 clones, over 80% seen once. Sequencing was performed on peripheral blood. The source is a man aged 50 to 60 with active COVID-19.

The chain recombines TRBV6-1 with TRBJ1-2; TRBD1 matches 7 bases. CDR1 and CDR2 (germline): MNHNS, SASEGT. The CDR3 loop spans 15 amino acids. The V and J ends lost 3 bases and 4 bases, in that order; junction bases with no gene match: 8. CDR3 amino acids: CASSDPGQTSYGYTF. The CDR3 nucleotides are TGTGCCAGCAGTGACCCGGGACAGACATCCTATGGCTACACCTTC.

This clone was seen once. The chain employs TRBV19 and TRBJ2-6; TRBD1 matches at 9 bases. Germline lookup yields CDR1 LNHDA and CDR2 SQIVND (reference sequence). The CDR3 contains 15 residues. The trim removed 6 bases at V and 4 bases at J, leaving 4 bases unmatched. CDR3 in DNA: TGTGCCAGTAGGGACAGGGGTACCGGGGCCAACGTCCTGACTTTC. As protein: CASRDRGTGANVLTF. Filled out from reference TRBV19 and TRBJ2-6, the complete variable domain reads DGGITQSPKYLFRKEGQNVTLSCEQNLNHDAMYWYRQDPGQGLRLIYYSQIVNDFQKGDIAEGYSVSREKKESFPLTVTSAQKNPTAFYLCASRDRGTGANVLTFGAGSRLTVL.

The chain carries TRBV6-6 and TRBJ1-3; D unresolved. Per germline, CDR1 MNHNY and CDR2 SVGAGI (reference sequence). The CDR3 length is 15 residues. The V end lost 5 bases, the J end lost 4 bases, and 15 bases lay between the germline ends. CDR3 amino acids: CASSPHVTPGNTIYF. The CDR3 nucleotides are TGTGCCAGCAGTCCCCACGTTACTCCAGGAAACACCATATATTTT.

Here the CDR3 reads CASSQGTNRGYTF. The DNA of the CDR3 is TGTGCCAGCAGCCAAGGGACAAATCGGGGCTACACCTTC. The rearrangement links TRBV3-1 (or the pseudogene TRBV3-2) to TRBJ1-2; a weak D match, TRBD1 (5 bases). The CDR3 is 13 amino acids. The V end lost 1 base, the J end lost 8 bases, and 11 bases lay between the germline ends. CDR1 is LGHDT and CDR2 is YNNKEL in the germline V gene (reference sequence).

This clone was counted a few times. A read error may account for a junction end that differs from germline. The chain employs TRBV7-7 and TRBJ2-7; tentatively, D is TRBD1 (5 bases). Germline CDR1 is SSHAT and CDR2 is FNYEAQ (reference sequence). The CDR3 sequence is 14 residues long. The DNA for the CDR3 is TGTGCTAGCAGCTTAGGGCAGGGCTTTGGCGAGCAGTACTTC. Amino acid sequence: CASSLGQGFGEQYF.